The text below deals with one TCR beta chain. Its antigen is undetermined. Graves' hyperthyroidism qualified as stable when ophthalmopathy did not progress within 18 months. Each diagnosis drew on symptoms, thyroxine, TRAb, thyroid ultrasound and orbital computed tomography findings. Fresh peripheral blood, about 9.3 ml, yielded the PBMCs. This CDR3 is built from 15 residues. The germline CDR1 and CDR2 sequences are SGHTA and FQGNSA. V dropped 5 bases and J dropped 5; count of bases not matched to a gene: 10. This entry is derived from a study of T cells in Graves' hyperthyroidism and ophthalmopathy. Findings and limits, study-wide: In the blood, most expanded thyroid clonotypes above 0.001 appeared as well.

Amplification yielded TCR beta CDR3 regions, with RNA transcripts as the source. During a first-round RT-PCR of the TCR CDR3, the HTBI primer set was used. Each CDR3 protein is one row after TCRdb ran MiXCR on the multiplex PCR reads. The sample yields nearly 750,000 distinct CDR3 sequences, about a third seen once. What was sequenced was blood. The chain uses TRBV7-2 and TRBJ2-5; 8 bases are a match to TRBD2. The source of this sequence is a woman in her thirties or forties with Graves' hyperthyroidism. The CDR3 reads CASSHNRAGGETQYF. The CDR3 DNA is TGTGCCAGCAGCCACAACCGGGCGGGAGGCGAGACCCAGTACTTC.